A single sample gave rise to the 16 T cell receptor beta chains below, sequenced in a study of cytomegalovirus exposure and HLA in healthy donors. PCR was performed using 60 Vbeta and 13 Jbeta primers. The protocol was immunoSEQ multiplex PCR, while the TCRdb copy is restricted to in-frame clones and leaves out a portion. This sample's table has roughly 100,000 clones. Material: PBMCs. The receptor source for this set is a man aged 40-49 years in good health and CMV-seronegative.

This chain joins TRBV6-6 and TRBJ2-5; 8 bases are shared with TRBD2. CDR1 and CDR2 from the germline V gene are MNHNY and SVGAGI (reference sequence). This CDR3 has 16 residues. The J segment lost 0 bases and the V segment lost 1 base, leaving 4 bases of the junction unmatched. The CDR3 DNA is TGTGCCAGCAGTTACTTCGCTAGCGGGTACCAAGAGACCCAGTACTTC. Amino acids: CASSYFASGYQETQYF.

The V and J genes are TRBV19 and TRBJ1-2, with D possibly being TRBD1 (5 bases). The CDR3 is made up of 12 amino acids. Germline values: CDR1 LNHDA, CDR2 SQIVND (reference sequence). The germline V and J ends were trimmed by 6 bases and 8 bases, with 13 bases remaining between them. CDR3 sequence: CASSPRGGGYTF. In DNA form, the CDR3 reads TGTGCCAGTAGCCCTAGGGGTGGAGGCTACACCTTC. Full variable domain (rest looked up from reference TRBV19 and TRBJ1-2): DGGITQSPKYLFRKEGQNVTLSCEQNLNHDAMYWYRQDPGQGLRLIYYSQIVNDFQKGDIAEGYSVSREKKESFPLTVTSAQKNPTAFYLCASSPRGGGYTFGSGTRLTVV.

This chain joins TRBV5-1 and TRBJ2-5, with TRBD2 matching 11 bases. The DNA end is a closer match to TRBJ2-7, so the J assignment may be wrong. Germline V gene sequence: CDR1 SGHRS, CDR2 YFSETQ. The CDR3 runs 14 residues. CDR3 coding DNA: TGCGCCAGCAGCTTACTAGCGGGAGACCCCGAGCAGTACTTC. This codes for CASSLLAGDPEQYF.

The chain links TRBV30 to TRBJ1-1; D unclear. Germline V lookup: CDR1 GTSNPN, CDR2 SVGIG (reference sequence). The ends were cut back, 0 bases at V and 6 bases at J, with 8 bases in the middle. The CDR3 contains 12 residues. Written as DNA, the CDR3 is TGTGCCTGGAGTGTACTGGGAGCTGAAGCTTTCTTT. It translates to CAWSVLGAEAFF.

V is TRBV5-6 and J is TRBJ1-5; 7 nucleotides line up with TRBD1. The CDR3 sequence is 17 residues long. The germline gives CDR1 SGHDT, CDR2 YYEEEE. V dropped 1 base and J dropped 6; count of bases not matched to a gene: 13. The CDR3 here is CASSLRAGNPGGQPQHF. The CDR3 DNA is TGTGCCAGCAGCTTGCGGGCCGGGAACCCAGGGGGTCAGCCCCAGCATTTT.

The chain is built from TRBV18 and TRBJ1-3; 7 bases align to TRBD1. The CDR3 sequence is 15 residues long. Trimming took 3 bases from V and 4 from J; bases not matched to a gene: 6. Germline CDR1 reads KGHSH; CDR2 reads LQKENI. Written as DNA, the CDR3 is TGTGCCAGCTCACCGACAGGGTATCCCGGAAACACCATATATTTT. Protein: CASSPTGYPGNTIYF.

J is TRBJ1-4 and V is TRBV28; the match to TRBD1 covers 8 bases. The CDR3 is 17 amino acids. CDR1 is MDHEN, CDR2 SYDVKM, per germline. Trimming at V came to 7 bases and at J to 7 bases, leaving 17 bases not matched to a gene. Here the CDR3 DNA reads TGTGCCAGCACTTCAGGGGGGCTCAGGGGGCGGAGTGAAAAACTGTTTTTT. This sequence encodes CASTSGGLRGRSEKLFF.

V usage is TRBV7-2 and J usage is TRBJ1-6; D is ambiguous. This CDR3 contains 18 residues. The V gene lost 2 bases and the J gene lost 5 bases, with 19 bases spanning the gap. Germline V CDR1 and CDR2: SGHTA, FQGNSA. The CDR3 bases are TGTGCCAGCAGCTTATGGGCTCGCCGCCGCGAGAATAATTCACCCCTCCACTTT. Amino acid sequence: CASSLWARRRENNSPLHF.

The gene calls are TRBV30 and TRBJ1-5; perhaps TRBD1 as D (5 bases). Germline values: CDR1 GTSNPN, CDR2 SVGIG (reference sequence). CDR3 length: 13 residues. V was cut by 5 bases and J by 7 bases, with 15 bases left in between. The CDR3 coding sequence is TGTGCCTGGGAACCAGGGTTTGGCCAGCCCCAGCATTTT. Translating it yields CAWEPGFGQPQHF.

The chain combines TRBV5-1 with TRBJ2-7, with TRBD1 as a possible D gene (6 bases). CDR3 size: 14 residues. V lost 2 bases to trimming and J lost 7 bases, with 16 bases between them. CDR1 and CDR2 from the germline V gene are SGHRS and YFSETQ. CDR3 sequence (DNA): TGCGCCAGCAGCTTCCAGGGGTCGGTTGAGGAGCAGTACTTC. Protein: CASSFQGSVEEQYF.

The chain employs TRBV6-1 and TRBJ2-5, with TRBD2 matching 10 bases. In germline, CDR1 is MNHNS, CDR2 SASEGT. This CDR3 region has 15 residues. V gave up 1 base and J gave up 4 bases; unmatched junction bases: 3. The CDR3 nucleotides are TGTGCCAGCAGTGAAGGGACTAGCGGACGAGAGACCCAGTACTTC. Translated, it gives CASSEGTSGRETQYF.

The chain links TRBV7-9 to TRBJ1-4; D possibly corresponds to TRBD1 (5 bases). Germline values: CDR1 SEHNR, CDR2 FQNEAQ (reference sequence). V was clipped by 1 base and J by 3 bases, with 9 bases between them. The CDR3 consists of 15 residues. The CDR3 DNA is TGTGCCAGCAGCTTAGTGGGGCAGCCTAATGAAAAACTGTTTTTT. As protein: CASSLVGQPNEKLFF.

The chain links TRBV14 to TRBJ1-3; TRBD1 agrees at 10 bases. The CDR3 is 20 amino acids. In germline, CDR1 is SGHDN, CDR2 FVKESK. Germline trimming cut 1 base from V and 0 bases from J; bases unmatched to any gene: 12. CDR3 region: CASSQVGTGARFFSGNTIYF. The DNA for the CDR3 is TGTGCCAGCAGCCAAGTCGGGACAGGGGCCCGATTTTTCTCTGGAAACACCATATATTTT.

The chain carries TRBV10-1 and TRBJ1-1; perhaps TRBD1 as D (5 bases). This CDR3 contains 14 residues. Germline loops: CDR1 WNHNN, CDR2 SYGVQD (reference sequence). Trimming removed 0 bases from V and 2 bases from J, with 7 bases in between. CDR3 sequence (DNA): TGCGCCAGCAGTGAGTCGACAGCTAACACTGAAGCTTTCTTT. Amino acids: CASSESTANTEAFF.

The genes are TRBV7-2 and TRBJ2-7, with 7 bases fitting TRBD1. Germline-derived CDR1 and CDR2 are SGHTA and FQGNSA. Trimming at V came to 4 bases and at J to 2 bases, leaving 14 bases not matched to a gene. This CDR3 has 17 residues. The CDR3: CASSSHISGTDTYEQYF. The CDR3 DNA reads TGTGCCAGCAGCTCCCATATTTCCGGGACAGATACCTACGAGCAGTACTTC. The whole variable domain, remainder taken from reference TRBV7-2 and TRBJ2-7, is GAGVSQSPSNKVTEKGKDVELRCDPISGHTALYWYRQSLGQGLEFLIYFQGNSAPDKSGLPSDRFSAERTGGSVSTLTIQRTQQEDSAVYLCASSSHISGTDTYEQYFGPGTRLTVT.

This chain uses TRBV15 with TRBJ2-3; 9 nucleotides match TRBD2. The CDR3 length is 17 residues. CDR1 is LNHNV and CDR2 is YYDKDF in the germline V gene (reference sequence). V gave up 3 bases and J gave up 1 base; unmatched junction bases: 8. This chain's CDR3 is CATSRDLSGSGTDTQYF. CDR3 nucleotide sequence: TGTGCCACCAGCAGGGACCTTAGCGGGAGTGGCACAGATACGCAGTATTTT.